Each of the 28 T cell receptor beta chains below was sequenced from the same sample in a study of T-cell reconstitution after alpha-beta-depleted transplantation in children. Unique molecular identifiers were incorporated into the prepared TCRbeta library. TCRdb processed the PCR reads anew with MiXCR; each CDR3 protein has one entry. The table lists fewer than 400,000 distinct CDR3 sequences, approximately 23% of them singletons. The source material was PBMCs, mostly from graft donor cells, sampled 180 days after TCRalphabeta/CD19-depleted stem cell transplant. The receptor source for this set is a male patient under 18 who had a stem cell transplant for acute lymphoblastic leukemia, so the T cells may come from the graft donor.

The chain links TRBV7-2 to TRBJ2-1; a possible D gene is TRBD2 (6 bases). V lost 5 bases, J lost 5 bases, and 13 bases lay in between. The CDR3 runs 14 residues. The germline V gene has CDR1 SGHTA and CDR2 FQGNSA. CDR3 nucleotide sequence: TGTGCCAGCAGCCCGCGGGGCGGGAACAATGAGCAGTTCTTC. Translation gives CASSPRGGNNEQFF.

In this sample, this clonotype turned up many times. The chain joins TRBV20-1 to TRBJ1-1; D is ambiguous. CDR1 and CDR2 from the germline V gene are DFQATT and SNEGSKA (reference sequence). V shed 3 bases and J shed 1 base, with 6 bases lying between them. CDR3 length: 12 amino acids. CDR3: CSARWGNTEAFF. CDR3 nucleotides: TGCAGTGCTAGGTGGGGGAACACTGAAGCTTTCTTT.

This clonotype was observed a few times. The chain employs TRBV19 and TRBJ2-7; 7 bases fit TRBD2. Unmatched junction bases numbered 2, after V lost 3 bases and J lost 0 bases. The CDR3 covers 14 residues. Germline V gives CDR1 LNHDA, CDR2 SQIVND (reference sequence). The CDR3: CASSMGGSSYEQYF. CDR3 nucleotides: TGTGCCAGTAGTATGGGAGGGAGCTCCTACGAGCAGTACTTC.

V usage is TRBV9 and J usage is TRBJ2-3, with TRBD2 matching over 7 bases. V gave up 3 bases and J gave up 2 bases; unmatched junction bases: 12. This CDR3 contains 17 residues. Germline CDR1 SGDLS, CDR2 YYNGEE. CDR3 in DNA: TGTGCCAGCAGCGCTGAAGGGGCGGGAGCGACCACAGATACGCAGTATTTT. Translating gives CASSAEGAGATTDTQYF.

This clonotype occurred a few times. J is TRBJ2-1 and V is TRBV7-9; no reliable D call. Trimming shortened V by 1 base and J by 0 bases, and 13 bases separated the two germline ends. The CDR3 covers 17 residues. Looked up from germline, CDR1 is SEHNR and CDR2 is FQNEAQ (reference sequence). CDR3 sequence (DNA): TGTGCCAGCAGCTTAGTCTCAGTTTTGGCCTCCTACAATGAGCAGTTCTTC. This sequence encodes CASSLVSVLASYNEQFF.

This rearrangement joins TRBV4-1 to TRBJ2-1, with 8 nucleotides matching TRBD2. With 1 base clipped from V and 10 bases from J, the junction kept 6 bases outside the gene matches. The germline V gene has CDR1 MGHRA and CDR2 YSYEKL. The CDR3 contains 14 residues. The CDR3 bases are TGCGCCAGCAGCCAAGGCGGGGGGCAGGGGGAGCAGTTCTTC. As protein: CASSQGGGQGEQFF.

In this sample, this clonotype turned up a few times. CDR3 in DNA: TGTGCCAGCAGCCAATACCAGCTGGGGAACACTGAAGCTTTCTTT. Its translation is CASSQYQLGNTEAFF. The V and J genes are TRBV7-2 and TRBJ1-1; D ambiguous. V shed 5 bases and J shed 1 base, with 14 bases lying between them. The CDR3 is 15 residues long. Germline V gene lookup returns CDR1 SGHTA and CDR2 FQGNSA.

Points on this clonotype: A much larger clone lies one base from this, so it may be a read error. The rearrangement joins TRBV10-3 to TRBJ2-3; unclear D gene. CDR1 is ENHRY and CDR2 is SYGVKD in the germline V gene. This CDR3 has 15 residues. CDR3 amino acids: CAISESVDFTDTQSF. In nucleotides, the CDR3 is TGTGCCATCAGTGAGTCGGTCGACTTCACAGATACGCAGTCTTTT.

The table lists this clonotype with a few counts. The J gene is TRBJ2-5, the V gene TRBV18; 8 positions agree with TRBD1. The germline V gene has CDR1 KGHSH and CDR2 LQKENI. The length of the CDR3 is 15 residues. J lost 1 base, V lost 4 bases, and 5 bases had no gene match. CDR3 nucleotide sequence: TGTGCCAGCTCACTCGGACAGGGCGGCCAAGAGACCCAGTACTTC. Its translation: CASSLGQGGQETQYF.

CDR3 amino acids: CASSRGALYEAFF. For the CDR3, the DNA is TGTGCCAGCAGTAGAGGGGCGCTTTATGAAGCTTTCTTT. This sequence joins TRBV7-9 and TRBJ1-1, with a weak D call TRBD1 (5 bases). This CDR3 contains 13 residues. Germline values: CDR1 SEHNR, CDR2 FQNEAQ (reference sequence). Trimming removed 6 bases at V and 7 bases at J, with 15 bases between.

The rearrangement links TRBV20-1 to TRBJ2-7; 15 nucleotides line up with TRBD2. Germline lookup yields CDR1 DFQATT and CDR2 SNEGSKA (reference sequence). The CDR3 loop spans 15 amino acids. J gave up 9 bases and V 3 bases, and 9 bases lay outside the gene matches. CDR3 protein: CSARNLGLAGGGQYF. The CDR3 DNA is TGCAGTGCTAGGAACCTGGGACTAGCGGGAGGAGGGCAGTACTTC.

This clonotype was detected only a few times. V usage is TRBV4-1 and J usage is TRBJ1-2; 7 bases fit TRBD1. The CDR3 has 14 amino acids. Trimming removed 0 bases from V and 5 bases from J; junction bases left unmatched: 3. Germline V CDR1 and CDR2: MGHRA, YSYEKL. The CDR3 nucleotides read TGCGCCAGCAGCCAAGATGCAGGGGGGTATGGCTACACCTTC. Amino acids: CASSQDAGGYGYTF.

V and J are TRBV6-5 and TRBJ2-7, with D possibly matching TRBD1 (6 bases). V gave up 0 bases and J gave up 0 bases, with 12 bases separating them. CDR1 and CDR2 (germline): MNHEY, SVGAGI. This CDR3 comprises 16 residues. CDR3 sequence (DNA): TGTGCCAGCAGTTACTCGACCGGACAGCCCTCCTACGAGCAGTACTTC. The encoded protein is CASSYSTGQPSYEQYF.

This clonotype was observed a handful of times. The rearrangement links TRBV9 to TRBJ2-5; TRBD1 or TRBD2 may be the D gene (5 bases each). CDR3 length: 13 amino acids. Germline-derived CDR1 and CDR2 are SGDLS and YYNGEE. The V end was cut by 0 bases, the J end by 3 bases, with 6 bases between. Here the CDR3 DNA reads TGTGCCAGCAGCGTAGGAGGGGAAGAGACCCAGTACTTC. Translated, it gives CASSVGGEETQYF.

The J gene is TRBJ2-3, the V gene TRBV20-1; the D is unclear. The V end was cut by 6 bases, the J end by 5 bases, with 24 bases between. The CDR3 spans 16 residues. Germline V gene data show CDR1 as DFQATT and CDR2 as SNEGSKA (reference sequence). This CDR3 reads CSAPKPLSGWGDTQYF. In DNA form, the CDR3 reads TGCAGTGCCCCAAAACCACTGTCGGGCTGGGGAGATACGCAGTATTTT.

The chain carries TRBV19 and TRBJ2-1; 13 bases line up with TRBD2. After removal of 5 bases from V and 2 bases from J, the junction contained 6 bases not matched to a gene. Germline V gene sequence: CDR1 LNHDA, CDR2 SQIVND (reference sequence). This CDR3 spans 17 amino acids. The CDR3 nucleotides are TGTGCCAGTAGTGCCCGGACTAGCGGGAGTCCCTACAATGAGCAGTTCTTC. The encoded protein is CASSARTSGSPYNEQFF.

The sample holds a few counts of this clonotype. The rearrangement joins TRBV6-1 to TRBJ2-3; D may be TRBD1 (5 bases). CDR3 size: 14 residues. From germline, CDR1 is MNHNS and CDR2 SASEGT. V lost 6 bases, J lost 6 bases, and 16 bases lay in between. CDR3: CASSPWGVLDTQYF. Here the CDR3 DNA reads TGTGCCAGCAGCCCCTGGGGCGTGTTGGATACGCAGTATTTT.

The table lists this clonotype with a few counts. The chain is built from TRBV10-2 and TRBJ1-1; 8 nucleotides agree with TRBD1. J was trimmed by 4 bases and V by 6 bases; bases with no gene match: 7. Germline assignment: CDR1 WSHSY and CDR2 SAAADI. The CDR3 runs 14 residues. The CDR3 coding sequence is TGCGCCAGCAGGAGTACAGGGGGAGGCACTGAAGCTTTCTTT. Protein: CASRSTGGGTEAFF.

This clonotype was counted only a few times. This chain uses TRBV15 with TRBJ2-2; 8 positions match TRBD2. The CDR3 runs 17 residues. The V segment lost 0 bases and the J segment 4 bases; nucleotides outside the gene matches: 7. Germline-derived CDR1 and CDR2 are LNHNV and YYDKDF (reference sequence). The CDR3 loop is CATSREGIGRVTGELFF. In DNA form, the CDR3 reads TGTGCCACCAGCAGAGAGGGGATCGGGAGGGTCACCGGGGAGCTGTTTTTT.

This clonotype was seen a handful of times. The DNA of the CDR3 is TGTGCCAGCAGCTTTGCCCCCCCGGAGGTTATCCAAGAGACCCAGTACTTC. This sequence encodes CASSFAPPEVIQETQYF. V is TRBV21-1 and J is TRBJ2-5; the D call of TRBD2 is as the table states it, not checked on the DNA. TRBV21-1 is given as a pseudogene. The CDR3 extends over 17 amino acids.

The gene calls are TRBV24-1 and TRBJ2-7; D is tentatively TRBD1 or TRBD2 (5 bases each). This CDR3 contains 15 residues. Per germline, CDR1 KGHDR and CDR2 SFDVKD. Trimming removed 1 base at V and 3 bases at J, with 12 bases between. The CDR3 bases are TGTGCCACCAGTGATTTTAGGCAGGGAGACTACGAGCAGTACTTC. Its translation: CATSDFRQGDYEQYF.

The chain combines TRBV7-3 with TRBJ2-3, with TRBD1 as a possible D gene (5 bases). CDR1 and CDR2 (germline): SGHTA, FQGTGA. The CDR3 covers 14 residues. Trimming stripped 1 base from V and 4 bases from J, with 9 bases between. The CDR3 loop is CASSLNQGPDTQYF. CDR3 in DNA: TGTGCCAGCAGCTTAAACCAGGGCCCAGATACGCAGTATTTT.

The chain links TRBV3-1 to TRBJ2-2, with 15 bases aligning to TRBD2. After removal of 4 bases from V and 7 bases from J, the junction contained 7 bases not matched to a gene. Germline V gene lookup returns CDR1 LGHDT and CDR2 YNNKEL (reference sequence). The CDR3 contains 17 residues. For the CDR3, the DNA is TGTGCCAGCAGCCCCGGACTAGCGGGAGGGTCTGGCGGGGAGCTGTTTTTT. Protein: CASSPGLAGGSGGELFF. Using reference TRBV3-1 and TRBJ2-2 for the parts outside the CDR3, the full variable domain is DTAVSQTPKYLVTQMGNDKSIKCEQNLGHDTMYWYKQDSKKFLKIMFSYNNKELIINETVPNRFSPKSPDKAHLNLHINSLELGDSAVYFCASSPGLAGGSGGELFFGEGSRLTVL.

This clonotype was picked up a small number of times. Here the CDR3 reads CASSVATTNTGELFF. The CDR3 DNA reads TGTGCCAGCAGCGTAGCTACGACGAACACCGGGGAGCTGTTTTTT. The chain joins TRBV9 to TRBJ2-2, with D unclear. V lost 0 bases to trimming and J lost 0 bases, with 6 bases between them. CDR1 and CDR2 from the germline V gene are SGDLS and YYNGEE. The CDR3 runs to 15 residues. Full variable domain (remainder filled in from reference TRBV9 and TRBJ2-2): DSGVTQTPKHLITATGQRVTLRCSPRSGDLSVYWYQQSLDQGLQFLIQYYNGEERAKGNILERFSAQQFPDLHSELNLSSLELGDSALYFCASSVATTNTGELFFGEGSRLTVL.

This chain links TRBV18 with TRBJ1-1, with D maybe TRBD1 (6 bases). Germline-derived CDR1 and CDR2 are KGHSH and LQKENI. This CDR3 spans 15 amino acids. V lost 3 bases and J 1 base, leaving 12 bases between the germline ends. CDR3 DNA: TGTGCCAGCTCACCGGACAGCCTGGCGAACACTGAAGCTTTCTTT. As protein: CASSPDSLANTEAFF.

The chain carries TRBV6-1 and TRBJ2-5, with TRBD2 identical over 9 bases. V lost 8 bases and J lost 3; bases outside the gene matches: 13. The CDR3 sequence is 16 residues long. Germline CDR1 and CDR2: MNHNS and SASEGT. The CDR3 reads CASLKMAGGPKETQYF. CDR3 bases: TGTGCCAGCTTAAAAATGGCGGGAGGGCCGAAAGAGACCCAGTACTTC.

This clonotype was detected only a few times. The chain joins TRBV6-1 to TRBJ2-2; D remains unclear. The germline V gene has CDR1 MNHNS and CDR2 SASEGT. The ends were cut back, 6 bases at V and 4 bases at J, with 12 bases in the middle. CDR3 length: 14 residues. The CDR3 sequence is CASSPTASTGELFF. CDR3 in DNA: TGTGCCAGCAGCCCCACTGCCAGCACCGGGGAGCTGTTTTTT.

The chain links TRBV6-5 to TRBJ2-6, with a weak D call TRBD2 (6 bases). Trimming took 5 bases from V and 0 from J, leaving 11 bases between them. Germline V gene data show CDR1 as MNHEY and CDR2 as SVGAGI. The CDR3 is made up of 16 amino acids. The chain's CDR3 is CASSTSLISGANVLTF. In nucleotides, the CDR3 is TGTGCCAGCAGTACTAGCTTGATCTCTGGGGCCAACGTCCTGACTTTC.